This passage covers 21 T cell receptor beta chains from one sample sequenced in a study of shared clonotypes between healthy human individuals. Measured with immunoSEQ multiplex PCR; TCRdb has only the in-frame clones, and not every one. The sample includes 1,400,000 or so clones, about 98.5% seen only once; the top ten take approximately 0.4%. The sample was naive CD4+ T cells sorted from blood. Subset denoted: CD45RA+ positively selected. Source of these receptors: a young man in good health.

This clone came up once. The chain carries TRBV15 and TRBJ2-7; D perhaps matches TRBD2 (5 bases). Between the trimmed V and J ends, which lost 1 base and 2 bases, there was a span of 6 bases. The CDR3 length is 13 residues. CDR1 LNHNV and CDR2 YYDKDF come from the germline V gene (reference sequence). This chain's CDR3 is CATSRVLAYEQYF. The CDR3 DNA is TGTGCCACCAGCAGAGTACTAGCCTACGAGCAGTACTTC.

A note on this clone: The same CDR3 also results from other DNA sequences found in this sample. The chain recombines TRBV28 with TRBJ1-2; the match to TRBD1 covers 8 bases. V shed 4 bases and J 4 bases; nucleotides not matched to a gene: 8. Germline values: CDR1 MDHEN, CDR2 SYDVKM. The length of the CDR3 is 15 residues. CDR3 nucleotide sequence: TGTGCCAGCAGTTCCGGACAGGGCACCTTCTATGGCTACACCTTC. It translates to CASSSGQGTFYGYTF.

The chain carries TRBV19 and TRBJ2-2; tentatively, D is TRBD1 (6 bases). The CDR3 has 13 residues. Trimming removed 5 bases at V and 6 bases at J, with 10 bases between. Germline-derived CDR1 and CDR2 are LNHDA and SQIVND (reference sequence). In DNA, the CDR3 is TGTGCCAGTAGTTTAAGACAGGCCGGGGAGCTGTTTTTT. As protein: CASSLRQAGELFF. Filled out from reference TRBV19 and TRBJ2-2, the complete variable domain reads DGGITQSPKYLFRKEGQNVTLSCEQNLNHDAMYWYRQDPGQGLRLIYYSQIVNDFQKGDIAEGYSVSREKKESFPLTVTSAQKNPTAFYLCASSLRQAGELFFGEGSRLTVL.

This clone was found once. This chain links TRBV11-2 with TRBJ2-5; 10 bases fit TRBD2. The ends lost 6 bases at V and 5 bases at J; junction bases unmatched: 12. CDR1 SGHAT and CDR2 FQNNGV come from the germline V gene. The CDR3 consists of 16 residues. The CDR3, as DNA: TGTGCCAGCAGGCTTTATAGCGGGGGGATGGGGGAGACCCAGTACTTC. Protein sequence: CASRLYSGGMGETQYF.

J is TRBJ2-5 and V is TRBV7-8; 8 positions agree with TRBD2. The CDR3 is made up of 16 amino acids. Germline V lookup: CDR1 SGHVS, CDR2 FQNEAQ. Unmatched junction bases numbered 13, after V lost 5 bases and J lost 5 bases. Here the CDR3 DNA reads TGTGCCAGCAGCCTGAAGCGGGAGAGGGTGGGGGAGACCCAGTACTTC. Residues: CASSLKRERVGETQYF.

The V call is TRBV7-9, the J call TRBJ2-6; D remains unclear. The CDR3 length is 18 residues. Trimming shortened V by 5 bases and J by 0 bases, and 17 bases separated the two germline ends. Germline V lookup: CDR1 SEHNR, CDR2 FQNEAQ (reference sequence). The DNA of the CDR3 is TGTGCCAGCAGCCCTCACAGACACTCCTTCTCTGGGGCCAACGTCCTGACTTTC. This codes for CASSPHRHSFSGANVLTF.

As regards this clone: Its ends do not fully match the called genes, so a read error is possible. The rearrangement joins TRBV7-7 to TRBJ2-2; no definite D call. The CDR3 sequence is 14 residues long. In germline, CDR1 is SSHAT, CDR2 FNYEAQ (reference sequence). CDR3 loop: CASSLNGNTGELFF. CDR3 sequence (DNA): TGTGCTAGCAGCTTAAACGGGAACACCGGGGAGCTGTTTTTT.

The chain links TRBV19 to TRBJ2-2; no clear D gene. Germline V gene lookup returns CDR1 LNHDA and CDR2 SQIVND (reference sequence). Between the trimmed V and J ends, which lost 7 bases and 0 bases, there was a span of 9 bases. The CDR3 has 14 residues. The CDR3 reads CASKIYANTGELFF. In nucleotides, the CDR3 is TGTGCCAGTAAGATATACGCGAACACCGGGGAGCTGTTTTTT. Based on the CDR3 plus reference TRBV19 and TRBJ2-2, the full variable domain is DGGITQSPKYLFRKEGQNVTLSCEQNLNHDAMYWYRQDPGQGLRLIYYSQIVNDFQKGDIAEGYSVSREKKESFPLTVTSAQKNPTAFYLCASKIYANTGELFFGEGSRLTVL.

The rearrangement links TRBV9 to TRBJ2-5, with 11 bases matching TRBD2. Per the germline V gene, CDR1 is SGDLS and CDR2 is YYNGEE. The CDR3 loop spans 16 amino acids. With 2 bases clipped from V and 4 bases from J, the junction kept 7 bases outside the gene matches. Written as DNA, the CDR3 is TGTGCCAGCAGCGTCTCCGGGACTAGCGGAGGAGAGACCCAGTACTTC. Its translation is CASSVSGTSGGETQYF.

This clone was seen just once. The chain carries TRBV4-3 and TRBJ2-5; D gene ambiguous. The CDR3 has 14 residues. Germline loops: CDR1 LGHNA, CDR2 YSLEER. The V gene lost 1 base and the J gene lost 5 bases, with 11 bases spanning the gap. CDR3: CASSQARRRETQYF. The DNA for the CDR3 is TGCGCCAGCAGCCAAGCCCGGCGCAGGGAGACCCAGTACTTC.

V usage is TRBV11-2 and J usage is TRBJ2-7; D may correspond to TRBD1 or TRBD2 (5 bases each). Trimming left V 4 bases short and J 8 bases short, with 18 bases between. The CDR3 covers 14 residues. The V gene's germline CDR1 is SGHAT and CDR2 FQNNGV. The DNA of the CDR3 is TGTGCCAGCAGCTCACCGGGACCTAGTACCAAGCAGTACTTC. It translates to CASSSPGPSTKQYF.

The chain is built from TRBV5-1 and TRBJ2-7, with D possibly being TRBD2 (5 bases). Germline assignment: CDR1 SGHRS and CDR2 YFSETQ. This CDR3 is 16 amino acids long. Trimming pared 0 bases from V and 2 bases from J, leaving 15 bases between. The CDR3 DNA follows: TGCGCCAGCAGCTTGGCTCCTAGCCGGGCCCCCTACGAGCAGTACTTC. Its protein product is CASSLAPSRAPYEQYF.

This rearrangement joins TRBV7-9 to TRBJ1-4, with no clear D. CDR3 length: 15 residues. The germline V and J ends were trimmed by 1 base and 7 bases, with 13 bases remaining between them. The germline V gene has CDR1 SEHNR and CDR2 FQNEAQ (reference sequence). This CDR3 reads CASSLVRGFVEKLFF. The CDR3 nucleotides are TGTGCCAGCAGCTTAGTTCGCGGGTTTGTTGAAAAACTGTTTTTT.

The chain joins TRBV5-1 to TRBJ2-7, with TRBD2 as a possible D gene (5 bases). The CDR3 runs to 15 residues. Per germline, CDR1 SGHRS and CDR2 YFSETQ. Trimming pared 5 bases from V and 5 bases from J, leaving 20 bases between. CDR3 residues: CASSVGLLEIHEQYF. In DNA, the CDR3 is TGCGCCAGCAGTGTCGGTTTACTAGAAATCCACGAGCAGTACTTC.

V is TRBV14 and J is TRBJ2-2; 12 nucleotides agree with TRBD2. The CDR3 loop spans 17 amino acids. Germline assignment: CDR1 SGHDN and CDR2 FVKESK. V was clipped by 2 bases and J by 4 bases; unmatched bases: 5. CDR3 protein: CASSQLAGGVGTGELFF. The CDR3 DNA sequence: TGTGCCAGCAGCCAACTAGCGGGAGGGGTTGGCACCGGGGAGCTGTTTTTT.

The V and J genes are TRBV7-2 and TRBJ2-1; 9 bases match TRBD2. V dropped 1 base and J dropped 5; count of bases not matched to a gene: 0. Germline values: CDR1 SGHTA, CDR2 FQGNSA. The CDR3 sequence is 14 residues long. CDR3 DNA: TGTGCCAGCAGCTTAGGACTAGCGGACAATGAGCAGTTCTTC. Its translation is CASSLGLADNEQFF. Based on the CDR3 plus reference TRBV7-2 and TRBJ2-1, the full variable domain is GAGVSQSPSNKVTEKGKDVELRCDPISGHTALYWYRQSLGQGLEFLIYFQGNSAPDKSGLPSDRFSAERTGGSVSTLTIQRTQQEDSAVYLCASSLGLADNEQFFGPGTRLTVL.

The rearrangement uses TRBV29-1 and TRBJ2-7; 10 nucleotides align to TRBD2. The CDR3 is made up of 14 amino acids. Per the germline V gene, CDR1 is SQVTM and CDR2 is ANQGSEA. The V and J ends lost 4 bases and 5 bases, in that order; junction bases with no gene match: 8. The CDR3, as DNA: TGCAGCGTTGTGGCTAGCGGGAGTCTGAACGAGCAGTACTTC. Its translation is CSVVASGSLNEQYF.

The CDR3 DNA reads as TGTGCCAGCAGCTTGTCCCACGGGAACACTGAAGCTTTCTTT. Its protein is CASSLSHGNTEAFF. The rearrangement uses TRBV5-5 and TRBJ1-1; D is unresolved. CDR1 and CDR2 (germline): SGHKS, YYEKEE (reference sequence). V was trimmed by 1 base and J by 1 base, leaving 8 bases between them. The CDR3 has 14 residues.

This chain joins TRBV7-9 and TRBJ2-5; no reliable D call. V lost 11 bases and J lost 2, with 15 bases in between. Per the germline V gene, CDR1 is SEHNR and CDR2 is FQNEAQ (reference sequence). This CDR3 has 13 residues. This CDR3 reads CAGRSRAQETQYF. Here the CDR3 DNA reads TGTGCCGGGCGTTCAAGGGCGCAAGAGACCCAGTACTTC.

The chain couples TRBV4-3 to TRBJ2-2, with 8 positions matching TRBD1. The CDR3 runs 17 residues. Germline CDR1 and CDR2: LGHNA and YSLEER. The trim removed 0 bases at V and 3 bases at J, leaving 6 bases unmatched. CDR3 sequence (DNA): TGCGCCAGCAGCCAAGATCTATTGACAGGGGACACCGGGGAGCTGTTTTTT. Translation gives CASSQDLLTGDTGELFF.

This chain connects TRBV7-9 to TRBJ2-7; tentatively, D is TRBD1 or TRBD2 (5 bases each). The CDR3 has 15 residues. Germline CDR1 and CDR2: SEHNR and FQNEAQ (reference sequence). The V and J ends lost 0 bases and 3 bases respectively, with 12 bases between them. CDR3: CASSLAGDRGYEQYF. The CDR3 nucleotides are TGTGCCAGCAGCTTAGCGGGGGATCGAGGCTACGAGCAGTACTTC.